This TCR beta chain was profiled in a study of control samples from healthy donors and cancer patients. The CDR3 extends over 11 amino acids. Trimming stripped 5 bases from V and 3 bases from J, with 7 bases between. Germline loops: CDR1 SQVTM, CDR2 ANQGSEA. The data were produced by immunoSEQ multiplex PCR, yet TCRdb's version contains in-frame clones alone and is incomplete. Seen here are 150,000 or so clones, 70% to 90% observed once, and the top ten hold 12%. This clonotype originated in a man aged 30 to 45 in good health. Sequencing was done on a sample of blood. The chain is built from TRBV29-1 and TRBJ2-5; tentatively, D is TRBD1 (6 bases). CDR3 coding DNA: TGCAGCGTTTACAGGGAAGAGACCCAGTACTTC. This gives the protein CSVYREETQYF.